The T cell receptor (beta chain) described here comes from a study of blood T cell repertoires in COVID-19. Study overall: Sites in the United States, Italy and Spain provided acute and convalescent COVID-19 samples. In each case, the material was cDNA or gDNA derived from T cells, B-cell-depleted T cells, or PBMCs.

Study processing details: From reference gene primer amplification, estimates of nucleated cell counts were derived. Sequenced by immunoSEQ multiplex PCR; TCRdb stores in-frame clones only, minus some. The V and J calls and clone size come from that table; D and trimming were worked out from the DNA. There are about 140,000 clones in the sample; 60% to 85% occur only once, and roughly 17% lies in the top ten. Germline V gene data show CDR1 as SGHKS and CDR2 as YYEKEE (reference sequence). The CDR3 length is 12 residues. Trimming left V 2 bases short and J 6 bases short, with 8 bases between. This sequence originates from a man between 45 and 60 years old with acute or convalescent COVID-19. The chain couples TRBV5-5 to TRBJ1-2, with a tentative D call TRBD1 (6 bases). Sequenced input: peripheral blood. The CDR3 DNA is TGTGCCAGCAGCTTCCACAGGGATGGCTACACCTTC. Translating it yields CASSFHRDGYTF.